This TCR beta chain emerged from a study of CD8 T cells in cerebrospinal fluid in Alzheimer's disease. Every participant was in good physical condition without acute infectious disease. Study conclusions and caveats: Healthy subjects less often had a clone of at least 3% than Alzheimer's patients. No causal link between EBV and Alzheimer's follows from EBV-specific cerebrospinal fluid TCRs, authors warned.

Germline V CDR1 and CDR2: SQVTM, ANQGSEA. The CDR3 length is 14 residues. CSF cells were profiled by 10X single-cell V(D)J and 5' expression. With the 10x single-cell sequencing reads reprocessed, TCRdb shows one record per CDR3 protein and no DNA. The sample includes 1,500 to 2,000 distinct CDR3 sequences. This clonotype is classed as medium-sized by frequency. What it binds is not known. The rearrangement links TRBV29-1 to TRBJ2-3; the TCRdb call, TRBD2, lacks DNA for checking. What was sequenced was cerebrospinal fluid. This TCR was recovered from a human donor in good health. CDR3 sequence reads: CSVRAAQPTDTQYF.